These T cell receptor beta chains were read from a single sample in a study of early T cells in non-severe SARS-CoV-2 infection. MiXCR was run by TCRdb on the 5' RACE reads, yielding one entry per CDR3 protein. The sample contains around 82,000 distinct CDR3 sequences, approximately 12% of which appear only once. Specimen: whole blood. The receptors derive from an adult who was a healthcare worker with PCR-confirmed SARS-CoV-2 infection or an uninfected control (not recorded which). CDR3s include the opening cysteine and the closing phenylalanine or tryptophan. A D gene is named only where the DNA matches it firmly. Expanded clones are given a class, and other clones once, few, many or no size at all.

CDR3 length	D gene	clone size	J gene	V gene	CDR3 DNA	CDR3 protein
15	NA	NA	TRBJ2-1	TRBV5-4	TGTGCCAGCAGCTTGGACAACCCCCGAGGGAATGAGCAGTTCTTC	CASSLDNPRGNEQFF
13	NA	few	TRBJ1-4	TRBV30	TGTGCCTGGAGTCAGAGGGACAATGAAAAACTGTTTTTT	CAWSQRDNEKLFF
15	TRBD1	few	TRBJ1-5	TRBV6-5	TGTGCCAGCAGTTACCGTGGGACAGGGAGTCAGCCCCAGCATTTT	CASSYRGTGSQPQHF
15	NA	NA	TRBJ2-5	TRBV7-9	TGTGCCAGCAGCTTAGGATATACGGGAGAGGAGACCCAGTACTTC	CASSLGYTGEETQYF
13	NA	many	TRBJ1-5	TRBV4-2	TGTGCCAGCAGCCAACCCCCCTCGGGGCCCCAGCATTTT	CASSQPPSGPQHF
18	TRBD2	many	TRBJ2-3	TRBV20-1	TGCAGTGCTGGACCGGGACTAGCGGGAGGCCTCCCCACAGATACGCAGTATTTT	CSAGPGLAGGLPTDTQYF
15	TRBD1	NA	TRBJ1-5	TRBV5-1	TGCGCCAGCAGCCTTTCCGGGACAGGACAACAGCCCCAGCATTTT	CASSLSGTGQQPQHF
15	TRBD2	many	TRBJ2-1	TRBV7-3	TGTGCCAGCAGCCTAGCGGGGAGCTCCTACAATGAGCAGTTCTTC	CASSLAGSSYNEQFF
16	NA	many	TRBJ2-6	TRBV18	TGTGCCAGCTCACCTTACAGGAGCTCTGGGGCCAACGTCCTGACTTTC	CASSPYRSSGANVLTF
13	NA	NA	TRBJ2-4	TRBV28	TGTGCCAGCAGTGGCGTAGCCAAAAACATTCAGTACTTC	CASSGVAKNIQYF
11	TRBD2	few	TRBJ2-1	TRBV28	TGTGCCAGCAGTTTGGGACTAGCGGAGTTCTTC	CASSLGLAEFF
16	NA	NA	TRBJ1-5	TRBV7-2	TGTGCCAGCAGCTTAGCGTTCGGGATTAGCAATCAGCCCCAGCATTTT	CASSLAFGISNQPQHF
14	NA	many	TRBJ1-5	TRBV6-1	TGTGCCAGCAGTGGCCAGGCTAACAATCAGCCCCAGCATTTT	CASSGQANNQPQHF
14	TRBD1	many	TRBJ2-7	TRBV7-9	TGTGCCAGCAGCCCATCAGACAGGGCCCACGAGCAGTACTTC	CASSPSDRAHEQYF
15	TRBD2	NA	TRBJ2-7	TRBV28	TGTGCCAGCAGTCCGGCCGGGACTACCAACTACGAGCAGTACTTC	CASSPAGTTNYEQYF
16	NA	NA	TRBJ2-3	TRBV15	TGTGCCACCAGCAGAGATTGGGCCGGGGGCACAGATACGCAGTATTTT	CATSRDWAGGTDTQYF
15	TRBD1	many	TRBJ2-7	TRBV25-1	TGTGCCAGCAGCCTCGCGGGCAGGGGGTACTACGAGCAGTACTTC	CASSLAGRGYYEQYF
15	NA	NA	TRBJ1-5	TRBV20-1	TGCAGTGCTAGGGCGGAGGGCGGCCCCAATCAGCCCCAGCATTTT	CSARAEGGPNQPQHF
15	NA	many	TRBJ2-1	TRBV12-3/TRBV12-4	TGTGCCAGCAGTTTACAGGGGAACTCCTACAATGAGCAGTTCTTC	CASSLQGNSYNEQFF
13	NA	NA	TRBJ1-1	TRBV20-1	TGCAGTGCTACCGCGGCAGGGAGGACTGAAGCTTTCTTT	CSATAAGRTEAFF
17	NA	few	TRBJ2-2	TRBV14	TGTGCCAGCAGCCAAGGCCGGAGGGGCGCAAGGACCGGGGAGCTGTTTTTT	CASSQGRRGARTGELFF
13	NA	many	TRBJ2-5	TRBV28	TGTGCCAGCAGTCAGGGGTACCAAGAGACCCAGTACTTC	CASSQGYQETQYF
14	NA	few	TRBJ2-1	TRBV19	TGTGCCAGTAGTATGGTATCGGGTCCCGATGAGCAGTTCTTC	CASSMVSGPDEQFF
14	TRBD2	many	TRBJ2-7	TRBV11-2	TGTGCCAGCAGCTCCGGGACTAGCGGGTACGAGCAGTACTTC	CASSSGTSGYEQYF
16	NA	many	TRBJ2-3	TRBV21-1	TGTGCCAGCAGCAGTGCTATGCACAAGGGCACAGATACGCAGTATTTT	CASSSAMHKGTDTQYF
13	NA	many	TRBJ2-1	TRBV7-3	TGTGCCAGCAGCCCGGGAGAGAGGGATGAGCAGTTCTTC	CASSPGERDEQFF
13	NA	few	TRBJ1-2	TRBV12-3/TRBV12-4	TGTGCCAGCAGTACCCAGGTGAACTATGGCTACACCTTC	CASSTQVNYGYTF
15	TRBD2	many	TRBJ2-2	TRBV7-3	TGTGCCAGCAGCCCGACTAGCGGGAGATCCGGGGAGCTGTTTTTT	CASSPTSGRSGELFF
12	TRBD2	many	TRBJ2-7	TRBV29-1	TGCAGCGTTGGGGGAGGGTCCTACGAGCAGTACTTC	CSVGGGSYEQYF
16	TRBD2	NA	TRBJ2-1	TRBV28	TGTGCCAGCAGGGAGTGGAGACTAGCGGGAGTAGATGAGCAGTTCTTC	CASREWRLAGVDEQFF
13	NA	few	TRBJ2-1	TRBV2	TGTGCCGGCAGTCAAGGGATCAACAATGAGCAGTTCTTC	CAGSQGINNEQFF
14	NA	many	TRBJ1-6	TRBV12-3/TRBV12-4	TGTGCCAGCAGTTCGACAGGAGGGAATTCACCCCTCCACTTT	CASSSTGGNSPLHF
16	TRBD1	NA	TRBJ1-5	TRBV2	TGTGCCAGCAGTGGAGACAGGGCGAGTGGCAATCAGCCCCAGCATTTT	CASSGDRASGNQPQHF
15	TRBD1	few	TRBJ2-4	TRBV25-1	TGTGCCAGCAGTGAATACAGGACAGGGCAAAACATTCAGTACTTC	CASSEYRTGQNIQYF
12	NA	few	TRBJ1-4	TRBV30	TGTGCCTGGAGTCCGAGGGGGGAAAAACTGTTTTTT	CAWSPRGEKLFF
16	TRBD1	many	TRBJ2-7	TRBV7-9	TGTGCCAGCAGCTTACTTCTCGGACAGGGCTCCTACGAGCAGTACTTC	CASSLLLGQGSYEQYF
15	NA	few	TRBJ1-4	TRBV20-1	TGCAGTGCTAGAGATCGAGTGGGGGCTTATGAAAAACTGTTTTTT	CSARDRVGAYEKLFF
15	NA	many	TRBJ2-7	TRBV10-3	TGTGCCATCAGTGAAGGGCGCGGTCCTCTCCACGAGCAGTACTTC	CAISEGRGPLHEQYF
13	NA	NA	TRBJ1-1	TRBV7-3	TGTGCCAGCAGCTTATACTATAATACTGAAGCTTTCTTT	CASSLYYNTEAFF
17	TRBD2	NA	TRBJ2-1	TRBV15	TGTGCCACCAGCAGAGATGGGGACCTAAGCGGGAGCAATGAGCAGTTCTTC	CATSRDGDLSGSNEQFF
14	TRBD1	NA	TRBJ1-4	TRBV29-1	TGCAGCGCCCTAATACAGGGGATGGGAGAAAAACTGTTTTTT	CSALIQGMGEKLFF
16	TRBD2	NA	TRBJ2-1	TRBV29-1	TGCAGCGTTGAGCTTGCGGGAGTCAGGACCTACAATGAGCAGTTCTTC	CSVELAGVRTYNEQFF
16	TRBD1	NA	TRBJ2-1	TRBV24-1	TGTGCCACCAGTGATTTAGGCACAGGGGGAAAGGATGAGCAGTTCTTC	CATSDLGTGGKDEQFF
11	NA	NA	TRBJ2-5	TRBV5-1	TGCGCCAGCAGCGAGGCGGGGACCCAGTACTTC	CASSEAGTQYF